This T cell receptor (beta chain) was captured in a study of CD8 T cells in Susac syndrome. J gave up 8 bases and V 4 bases, and 9 bases lay outside the gene matches. Germline V gene lookup returns CDR1 DFQATT and CDR2 SNEGSKA (reference sequence). This CDR3 is built from 14 residues. Those who served as multiple sclerosis controls were treatment-naive patients with stable or active relapsing-remitting disease. Reverse transcription of roughly 0.45 to 1 ug RNA used random hexamers. It was immunoSEQ multiplex PCR that amplified TCR beta CDR3 across 54 Vbeta and 13 Jbeta. TCRdb processed the immunoSEQ multiplex PCR reads anew with MiXCR; each CDR3 protein has one entry. The data contain under 250,000 distinct CDR3 sequences, 90% to 95% of them singletons.

The genes are TRBV20-1 and TRBJ2-1; 9 bases line up with TRBD2. The source is a human donor with multiple sclerosis. The sequenced sample consisted of CD4+ T cells from PBMCs. Here the CDR3 reads CSANLAGESDEQFF. The CDR3 DNA is TGCAGTGCTAACTTAGCGGGGGAGTCGGATGAGCAGTTCTTC.